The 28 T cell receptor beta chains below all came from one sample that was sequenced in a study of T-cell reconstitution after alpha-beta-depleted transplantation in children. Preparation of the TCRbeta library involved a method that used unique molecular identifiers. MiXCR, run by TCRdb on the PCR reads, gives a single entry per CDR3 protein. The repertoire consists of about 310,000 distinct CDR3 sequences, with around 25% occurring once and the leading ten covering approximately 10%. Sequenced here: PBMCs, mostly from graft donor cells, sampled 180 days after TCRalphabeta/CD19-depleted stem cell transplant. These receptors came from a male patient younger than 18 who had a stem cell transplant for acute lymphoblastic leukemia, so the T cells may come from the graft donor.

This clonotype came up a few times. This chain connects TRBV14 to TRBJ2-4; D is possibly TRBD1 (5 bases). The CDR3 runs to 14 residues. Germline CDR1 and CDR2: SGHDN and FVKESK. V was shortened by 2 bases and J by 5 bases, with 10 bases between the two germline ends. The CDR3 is CASSQPGHQNIQYF. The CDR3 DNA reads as TGTGCCAGCAGCCAACCAGGACATCAAAACATTCAGTACTTC.

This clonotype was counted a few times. CDR3 in DNA: TGCAGTGCTAGAGGGCTAGCGGGCAACAATGAGCAGTTCTTC. It is translated as CSARGLAGNNEQFF. The J gene is TRBJ2-1, the V gene TRBV20-1; TRBD2 matches at 8 bases. The J segment lost 5 bases and the V segment lost 1 base, leaving 4 bases of the junction unmatched. Germline CDR1 is DFQATT and CDR2 is SNEGSKA (reference sequence). The CDR3 consists of 14 residues.

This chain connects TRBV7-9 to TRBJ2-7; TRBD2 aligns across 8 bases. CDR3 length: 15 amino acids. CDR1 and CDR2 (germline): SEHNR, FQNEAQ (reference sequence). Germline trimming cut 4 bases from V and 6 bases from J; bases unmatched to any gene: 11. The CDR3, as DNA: TGTGCCAGCAGCTACGCGGTGAGCGGGAGTCCCGAGCAGTACTTC. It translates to CASSYAVSGSPEQYF.

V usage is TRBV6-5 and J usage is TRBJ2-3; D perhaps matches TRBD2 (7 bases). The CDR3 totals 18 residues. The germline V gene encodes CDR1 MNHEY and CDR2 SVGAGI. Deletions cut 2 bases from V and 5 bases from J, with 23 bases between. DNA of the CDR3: TGTGCCAGCAGTTACCTCCCTTTAGGGGACACTAGCGAAGATACGCAGTATTTT. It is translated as CASSYLPLGDTSEDTQYF.

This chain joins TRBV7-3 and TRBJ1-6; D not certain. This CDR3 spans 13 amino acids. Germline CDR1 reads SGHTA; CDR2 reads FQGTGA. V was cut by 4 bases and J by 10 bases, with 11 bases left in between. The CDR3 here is CASSYRDGSPLHF. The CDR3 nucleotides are TGTGCCAGCAGCTACCGGGATGGCTCACCCCTCCACTTT.

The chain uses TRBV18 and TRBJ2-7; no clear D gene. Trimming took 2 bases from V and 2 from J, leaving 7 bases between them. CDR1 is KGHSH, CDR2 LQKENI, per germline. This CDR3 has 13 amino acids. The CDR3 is CASSPRTTYEQYF. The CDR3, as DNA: TGTGCCAGCTCACCAAGGACCACCTACGAGCAGTACTTC. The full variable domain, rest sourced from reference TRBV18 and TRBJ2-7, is NAGVMQNPRHLVRRRGQEARLRCSPMKGHSHVYWYRQLPEEGLKFMVYLQKENIIDESGMPKERFSAEFPKEGPSILRIQQVVRGDSAAYFCASSPRTTYEQYFGPGTRLTVT.

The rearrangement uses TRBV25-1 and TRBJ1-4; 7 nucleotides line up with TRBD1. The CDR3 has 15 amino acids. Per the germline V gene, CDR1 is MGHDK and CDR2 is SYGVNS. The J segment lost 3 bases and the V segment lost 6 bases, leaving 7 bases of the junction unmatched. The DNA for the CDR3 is TGTGCCAGCAGAGAAACAGGGGTGGCTAATGAAAAACTGTTTTTT. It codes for CASRETGVANEKLFF. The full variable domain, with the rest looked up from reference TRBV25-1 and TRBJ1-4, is EADIYQTPRYLVIGTGKKITLECSQTMGHDKMYWYQQDPGMELHLIHYSYGVNSTEKGDLSSESTVSRIRTEHFPLTLESARPSHTSQYLCASRETGVANEKLFFGSGTQLSVL.

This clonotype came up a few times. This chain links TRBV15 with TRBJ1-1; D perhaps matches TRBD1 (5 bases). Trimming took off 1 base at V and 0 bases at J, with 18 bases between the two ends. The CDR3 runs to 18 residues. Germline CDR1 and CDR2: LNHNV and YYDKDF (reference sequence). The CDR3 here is CATSRGTSGPWVNTEAFF. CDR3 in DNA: TGTGCCACCAGCAGAGGAACCTCAGGGCCCTGGGTGAACACTGAAGCTTTCTTT.

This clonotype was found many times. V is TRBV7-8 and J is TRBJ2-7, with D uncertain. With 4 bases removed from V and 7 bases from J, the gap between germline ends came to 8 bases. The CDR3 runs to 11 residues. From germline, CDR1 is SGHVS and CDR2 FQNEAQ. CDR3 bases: TGTGCCAGCAGCTATCGACAAGAGCAGTACTTC. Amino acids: CASSYRQEQYF.

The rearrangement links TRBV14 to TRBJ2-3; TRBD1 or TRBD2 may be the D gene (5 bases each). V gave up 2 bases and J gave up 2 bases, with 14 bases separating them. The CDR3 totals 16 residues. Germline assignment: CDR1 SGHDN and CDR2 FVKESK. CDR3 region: CASSQTKRGVTDTQYF. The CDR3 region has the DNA TGTGCCAGCAGCCAAACAAAAAGGGGAGTCACAGATACGCAGTATTTT.

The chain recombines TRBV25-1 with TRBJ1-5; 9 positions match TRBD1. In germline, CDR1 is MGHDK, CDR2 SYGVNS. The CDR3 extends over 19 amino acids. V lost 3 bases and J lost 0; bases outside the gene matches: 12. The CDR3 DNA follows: TGTGCCAGCAGTGATACCCCCGGGACAGGGCTATATAGCAATCAGCCCCAGCATTTT. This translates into CASSDTPGTGLYSNQPQHF.

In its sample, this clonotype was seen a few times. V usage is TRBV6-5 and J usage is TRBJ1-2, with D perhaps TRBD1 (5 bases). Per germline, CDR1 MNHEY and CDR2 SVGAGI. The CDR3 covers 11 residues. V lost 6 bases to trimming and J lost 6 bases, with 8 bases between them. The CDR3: CASRAGHGYTF. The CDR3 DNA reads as TGTGCCAGCAGGGCAGGGCATGGCTACACCTTC.

The CDR3 sequence: CASSPWESSYNEQFF. The CDR3 DNA follows: TGTGCCAGCAGCCCCTGGGAGAGCTCCTACAATGAGCAGTTCTTC. The chain links TRBV7-6 to TRBJ2-1; a possible D gene is TRBD2 (5 bases). V lost 5 bases to trimming and J lost 0 bases, with 11 bases between them. CDR1 is SGHVS and CDR2 is FNYEAQ in the germline V gene. This CDR3 is built from 15 residues.

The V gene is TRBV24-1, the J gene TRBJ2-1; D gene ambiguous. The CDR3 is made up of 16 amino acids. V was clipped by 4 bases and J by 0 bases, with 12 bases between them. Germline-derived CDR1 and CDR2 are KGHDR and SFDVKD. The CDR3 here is CATSEPPRASYNEQFF. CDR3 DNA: TGTGCCACCAGTGAACCCCCTCGTGCCTCCTACAATGAGCAGTTCTTC.

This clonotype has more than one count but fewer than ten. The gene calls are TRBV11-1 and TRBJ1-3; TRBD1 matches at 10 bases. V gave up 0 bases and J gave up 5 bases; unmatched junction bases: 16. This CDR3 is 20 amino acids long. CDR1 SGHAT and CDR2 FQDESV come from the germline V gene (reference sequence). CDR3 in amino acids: CASSLAWDRGEDHLRNTIYF. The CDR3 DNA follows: TGTGCCAGCAGCTTAGCGTGGGACAGGGGAGAGGACCACCTGAGAAACACCATATATTTT. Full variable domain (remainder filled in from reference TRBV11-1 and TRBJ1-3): EAEVAQSPRYKITEKSQAVAFWCDPISGHATLYWYRQILGQGPELLVQFQDESVVDDSQLPKDRFSAERLKGVDSTLKIQPAELGDSAMYLCASSLAWDRGEDHLRNTIYFGEGSWLTVV.

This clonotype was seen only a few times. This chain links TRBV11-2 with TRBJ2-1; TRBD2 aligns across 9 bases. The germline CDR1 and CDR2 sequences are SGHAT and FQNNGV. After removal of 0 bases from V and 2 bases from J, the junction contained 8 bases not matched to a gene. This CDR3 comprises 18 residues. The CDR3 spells CASSLDLFGTSPYNEQFF. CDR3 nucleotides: TGTGCCAGCAGCTTAGACCTTTTCGGGACTAGCCCCTACAATGAGCAGTTCTTC.

The CDR3 here is CASSDSFATSGYNEQFF. In nucleotides, the CDR3 is TGTGCCAGCAGTGATTCCTTTGCTACTAGCGGTTACAATGAGCAGTTCTTC. The V gene is TRBV6-4, the J gene TRBJ2-1, with 8 nucleotides matching TRBD2. CDR3 size: 17 residues. With 3 bases clipped from V and 4 bases from J, the junction kept 11 bases outside the gene matches. Germline V gene data show CDR1 as MRHNA and CDR2 as SNTAGT.

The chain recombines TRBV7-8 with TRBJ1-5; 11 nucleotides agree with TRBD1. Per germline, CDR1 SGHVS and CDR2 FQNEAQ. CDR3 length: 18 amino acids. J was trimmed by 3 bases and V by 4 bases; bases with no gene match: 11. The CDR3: CASSSPGQGADHNQPQHF. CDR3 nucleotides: TGTGCCAGCAGCTCCCCCGGACAGGGGGCAGATCACAATCAGCCCCAGCATTTT.

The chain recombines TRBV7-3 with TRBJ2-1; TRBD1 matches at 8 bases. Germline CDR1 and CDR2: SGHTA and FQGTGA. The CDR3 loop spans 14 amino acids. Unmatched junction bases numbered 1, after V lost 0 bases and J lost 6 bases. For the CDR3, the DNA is TGTGCCAGCAGCTTAACCACAGGGGGCAATGAGCAGTTCTTC. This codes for CASSLTTGGNEQFF.

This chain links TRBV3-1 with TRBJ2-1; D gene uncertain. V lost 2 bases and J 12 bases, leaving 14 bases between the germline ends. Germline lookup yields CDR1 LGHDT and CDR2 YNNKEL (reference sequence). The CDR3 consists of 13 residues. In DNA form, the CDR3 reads TGTGCCAGCAGCCAACAAAAAAGTTCGTCGCAGTTCTTC. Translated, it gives CASSQQKSSSQFF.

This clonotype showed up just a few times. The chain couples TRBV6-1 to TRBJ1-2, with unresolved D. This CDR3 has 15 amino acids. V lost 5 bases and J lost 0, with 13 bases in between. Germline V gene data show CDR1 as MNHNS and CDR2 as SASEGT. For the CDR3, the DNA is TGTGCCAGCAGTCCCATACAGACGACTAACTATGGCTACACCTTC. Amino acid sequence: CASSPIQTTNYGYTF.

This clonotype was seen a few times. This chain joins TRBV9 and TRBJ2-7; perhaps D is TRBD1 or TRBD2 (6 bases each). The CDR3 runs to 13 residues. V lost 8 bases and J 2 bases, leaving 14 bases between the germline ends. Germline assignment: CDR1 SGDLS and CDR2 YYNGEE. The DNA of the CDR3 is TGTGCCAGTGCAGGGGAGGTTCCCTACGAGCAGTACTTC. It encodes CASAGEVPYEQYF. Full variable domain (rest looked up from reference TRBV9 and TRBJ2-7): DSGVTQTPKHLITATGQRVTLRCSPRSGDLSVYWYQQSLDQGLQFLIQYYNGEERAKGNILERFSAQQFPDLHSELNLSSLELGDSALYFCASAGEVPYEQYFGPGTRLTVT.

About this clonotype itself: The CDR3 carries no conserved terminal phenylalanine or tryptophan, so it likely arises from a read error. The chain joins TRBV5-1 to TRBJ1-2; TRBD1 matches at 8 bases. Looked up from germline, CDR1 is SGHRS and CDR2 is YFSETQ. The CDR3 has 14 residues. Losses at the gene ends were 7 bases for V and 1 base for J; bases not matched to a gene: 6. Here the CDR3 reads CASGRTGNNYGYTL. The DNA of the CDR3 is TGCGCCAGCGGACGGACAGGGAATAACTATGGCTACACCTTA.

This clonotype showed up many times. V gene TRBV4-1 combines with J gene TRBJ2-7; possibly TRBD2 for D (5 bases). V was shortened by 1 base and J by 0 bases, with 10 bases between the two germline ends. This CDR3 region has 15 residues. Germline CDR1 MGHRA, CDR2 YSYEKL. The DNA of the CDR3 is TGCGCCAGCAGCCAAGGGCAGCGGAGCTCCTACGAGCAGTACTTC. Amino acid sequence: CASSQGQRSSYEQYF.

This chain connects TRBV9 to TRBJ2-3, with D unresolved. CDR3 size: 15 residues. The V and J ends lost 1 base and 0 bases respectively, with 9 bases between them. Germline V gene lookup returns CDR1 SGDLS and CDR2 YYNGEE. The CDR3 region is CASSVYTASTDTQYF. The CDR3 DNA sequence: TGTGCCAGCAGCGTATATACAGCTAGCACAGATACGCAGTATTTT.

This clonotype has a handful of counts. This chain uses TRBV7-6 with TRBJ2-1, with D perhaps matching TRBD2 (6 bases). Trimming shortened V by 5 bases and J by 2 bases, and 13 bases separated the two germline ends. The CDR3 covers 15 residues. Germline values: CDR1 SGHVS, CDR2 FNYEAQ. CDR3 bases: TGTGCCAGCAGCCTTGGACTACCACCCTACAATGAGCAGTTCTTC. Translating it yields CASSLGLPPYNEQFF. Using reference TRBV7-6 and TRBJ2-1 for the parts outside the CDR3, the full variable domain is GAGVSQSPRYKVTKRGQDVALRCDPISGHVSLYWYRQALGQGPEFLTYFNYEAQQDKSGLPNDRFSAERPEGSISTLTIQRTEQRDSAMYRCASSLGLPPYNEQFFGPGTRLTVL.

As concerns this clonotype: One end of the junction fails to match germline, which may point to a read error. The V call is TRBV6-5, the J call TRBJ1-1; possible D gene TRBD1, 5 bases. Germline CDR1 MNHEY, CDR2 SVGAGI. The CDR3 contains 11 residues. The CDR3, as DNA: TGTGCCAGCAGTTACACCGACGGGGACCACTTT. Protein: CASSYTDGDHF.

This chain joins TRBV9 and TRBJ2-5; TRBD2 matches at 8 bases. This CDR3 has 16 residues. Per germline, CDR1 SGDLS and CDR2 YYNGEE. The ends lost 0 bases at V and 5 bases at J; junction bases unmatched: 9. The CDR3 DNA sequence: TGTGCCAGCAGCGTAGATGGGGCGGGGGGATGGGAGACCCAGTACTTC. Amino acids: CASSVDGAGGWETQYF.